Below, 18 T cell receptor beta chains from the same sample are listed, as sequenced in a study of T-cell reconstitution after alpha-beta-depleted transplantation in children (dated by TCRdb to 2016 to 2017). Library preparation was by PCR. Reads for this sample came from an Illumina HiSeq 2500. TCR libraries were prepared with molecular barcoding, using unique molecular identifiers to normalize TCRbeta repertoire quantification. TCRdb applied fastp at Q25 and MiXCR to the public reads, then kept only in-frame beta chains. Each record represents a unique CDR3 protein, reported with the most common genes and DNA among its rows. Present in this sample are about 540,000 distinct CDR3 sequences, about 17% of which were seen just once. 2.5% to 4% of the sample belongs to the ten largest clones. The material was PBMCs from the stem cell graft donor, obtained from the stem cell graft. The source is a human donor who donated a stem cell graft to a child with acute lymphoblastic leukemia.

This chain connects TRBV6-1 to TRBJ2-3, with 11 positions matching TRBD2. The CDR3 covers 16 residues. Trimming took 7 bases from V and 4 from J; bases not matched to a gene: 10. The germline gives CDR1 MNHNS, CDR2 SASEGT. The CDR3 loop reads CASKQARLAGPDTQYF. As DNA, the CDR3 is TGTGCCAGCAAGCAGGCGAGACTAGCGGGACCAGATACGCAGTATTTT.

In this sample, this clonotype turned up a few times. This rearrangement joins TRBV6-4 to TRBJ2-3; a weak D match, TRBD2 (5 bases). V was trimmed by 6 bases and J by 5 bases, leaving 12 bases between them. The CDR3 sequence is 13 residues long. CDR1 is MRHNA and CDR2 is SNTAGT in the germline V gene. CDR3 sequence: CASSRTRVDTQYF. The CDR3 nucleotides are TGTGCCAGCAGCAGGACGCGGGTAGATACGCAGTATTTT.

This rearrangement joins TRBV7-2 to TRBJ1-2, with a tentative D call TRBD1 (5 bases). Trimming cost V 1 base and J 7 bases, with 10 bases left between them. The CDR3 spans 13 residues. CDR1 and CDR2 from the germline V gene are SGHTA and FQGNSA. CDR3: CASSLDRTTGYTF. For the CDR3, the DNA is TGTGCCAGCAGCTTAGACAGGACGACTGGCTACACCTTC.

This clonotype was seen a few times. The CDR3 region has the DNA TGTGCCAGTAGTATATCGGGGAATGGCTACACCTTC. Residues: CASSISGNGYTF. The rearrangement uses TRBV19 and TRBJ1-2; D is uncertain. The germline gives CDR1 LNHDA, CDR2 SQIVND (reference sequence). V gave up 2 bases and J gave up 6 bases, with 7 bases separating them. CDR3 length: 12 amino acids.

This clonotype was seen a handful of times. This chain links TRBV9 with TRBJ2-3, with D perhaps matching TRBD2 (5 bases). This CDR3 spans 15 amino acids. Trimming left V 2 bases short and J 0 bases short, with 10 bases between. Germline V gives CDR1 SGDLS, CDR2 YYNGEE. CDR3 amino acids: CASSVVASSTDTQYF. The CDR3, as DNA: TGTGCCAGCAGCGTGGTAGCGTCTAGCACAGATACGCAGTATTTT.

With respect to this clonotype: The junction differs from germline at one of its ends, possibly a read error. The genes are TRBV12-3 or TRBV12-4 and TRBJ1-1; 10 positions agree with TRBD1. This CDR3 is 13 amino acids long. The CDR3 sequence: CASSGTGATEAFF. For the CDR3, the DNA is TGTGCCAGCAGCGGGACAGGGGCCACTGAGGCTTTCTTT.

The chain joins TRBV3-1 to TRBJ2-1; 8 nucleotides line up with TRBD2. Germline CDR1 LGHDT, CDR2 YNNKEL (reference sequence). This CDR3 comprises 16 residues. The trim removed 4 bases at V and 4 bases at J, leaving 9 bases unmatched. CDR3 region: CASSPIAGRVYNEQFF. The CDR3 DNA sequence: TGTGCCAGCAGCCCTATAGCGGGGCGGGTTTACAATGAGCAGTTCTTC.

V usage is TRBV27 and J usage is TRBJ2-5, with D tentatively TRBD1 or TRBD2 (7 bases each). The CDR3 length is 15 residues. The ends were cut back, 8 bases at V and 5 bases at J, with 21 bases in the middle. Looked up from germline, CDR1 is MNHEY and CDR2 is SMNVEV (reference sequence). CDR3 DNA: TGTGCCAGCCTTGGGGAGGGGGCGCCGGGGGAGACCCAGTACTTC. Translation gives CASLGEGAPGETQYF.

Only a few counts were recorded for this clonotype. The chain joins TRBV10-2 to TRBJ2-2; perhaps D is TRBD1 or TRBD2 (6 bases each). Per germline, CDR1 WSHSY and CDR2 SAAADI. The CDR3 spans 14 residues. Trimming left V 5 bases short and J 5 bases short, with 12 bases between. The CDR3 nucleotides read TGCGCCAGCAGTCCCGGGGGCTGGACCGGGGAGCTGTTTTTT. As protein: CASSPGGWTGELFF.

This clonotype has ten or more counts. This rearrangement joins TRBV15 to TRBJ1-1, with TRBD1 as a possible D gene (6 bases). The CDR3 spans 16 residues. The germline gives CDR1 LNHNV, CDR2 YYDKDF (reference sequence). With 10 bases removed from V and 0 bases from J, the gap between germline ends came to 21 bases. The CDR3 is CAIARTANSMNTEAFF. The DNA for the CDR3 is TGTGCCATAGCCCGGACAGCCAATAGTATGAACACTGAAGCTTTCTTT.

This clonotype was counted a few times. This chain connects TRBV7-2 to TRBJ2-7; no clear D gene. The V end was cut by 3 bases, the J end by 4 bases, with 10 bases between. The CDR3 is made up of 13 amino acids. Germline lookup yields CDR1 SGHTA and CDR2 FQGNSA. The CDR3 spells CASSFQTPYEQYF. In DNA form, the CDR3 reads TGTGCCAGCAGCTTCCAAACTCCTTACGAGCAGTACTTC.

This clonotype has more than one count but fewer than ten. The gene calls are TRBV7-9 and TRBJ2-7; 12 nucleotides match TRBD1. The CDR3 has 15 amino acids. The V gene end was trimmed by 3 bases and the J gene end by 3 bases; junction bases not matched to a gene: 3. Germline V CDR1 and CDR2: SEHNR, FQNEAQ (reference sequence). The CDR3 spells CASSFGTGGFYEQYF. In DNA, the CDR3 is TGTGCCAGCAGCTTTGGGACAGGGGGCTTCTACGAGCAGTACTTC.

This clonotype was seen a handful of times. The V gene is TRBV29-1, the J gene TRBJ2-5, with TRBD1 identical over 9 bases. The CDR3 length is 18 residues. Germline trimming cut 2 bases from V and 4 bases from J; bases unmatched to any gene: 17. The germline CDR1 and CDR2 sequences are SQVTM and ANQGSEA. This CDR3 is CSVERGTGLTELVETQYF. In nucleotides, the CDR3 is TGCAGCGTTGAAAGGGGGACAGGGTTAACAGAGTTGGTAGAGACCCAGTACTTC.

This clonotype was counted ten times or more. The V call is TRBV7-3, the J call TRBJ2-2; 8 positions match TRBD1. The CDR3 is 16 amino acids. The V gene end was trimmed by 5 bases and the J gene end by 1 base; junction bases not matched to a gene: 6. Germline assignment: CDR1 SGHTA and CDR2 FQGTGA. The CDR3: CASSPPGTGNTGELFF. The CDR3 nucleotides read TGTGCCAGCAGCCCCCCCGGGACAGGGAACACCGGGGAGCTGTTTTTT.

This clonotype was observed a handful of times. This sequence joins TRBV20-1 and TRBJ2-1; D is perhaps TRBD1 (5 bases). Germline assignment: CDR1 DFQATT and CDR2 SNEGSKA (reference sequence). This CDR3 has 14 residues. V dropped 4 bases and J dropped 4 bases, with 14 bases sitting between them. CDR3 protein: CSAIRDGRYNEQFF. In DNA, the CDR3 is TGCAGTGCTATCAGGGATGGCAGATACAATGAGCAGTTCTTC.

The CDR3 reads CASSFQDRPRRTDTQYF. In DNA, the CDR3 is TGTGCCAGCAGCTTCCAGGACAGACCGCGACGCACAGATACGCAGTATTTT. The chain joins TRBV7-6 to TRBJ2-3; D is possibly TRBD1 (6 bases). CDR1 is SGHVS and CDR2 is FNYEAQ in the germline V gene. There are 17 residues in the CDR3. V was cut by 3 bases and J by 1 base, with 17 bases left in between.

Only a few counts were recorded for this clonotype. This chain links TRBV5-1 with TRBJ2-2, with 9 bases lining up with TRBD2. Germline CDR1 is SGHRS and CDR2 is YFSETQ. CDR3 size: 16 residues. Trimming at V came to 3 bases and at J to 3 bases, leaving 6 bases not matched to a gene. CDR3 sequence: CASSWAGLADTGELFF. For the CDR3, the DNA is TGCGCCAGCAGCTGGGCGGGACTAGCAGACACCGGGGAGCTGTTTTTT.

This clonotype was recorded a few times. The rearrangement uses TRBV10-3 and TRBJ2-1; D may be TRBD1 (5 bases). Germline-derived CDR1 and CDR2 are ENHRY and SYGVKD. The CDR3 runs 13 residues. V lost 6 bases and J lost 0, with 6 bases in between. The CDR3 reads CAIRQGSYNEQFF. The CDR3 nucleotides read TGTGCCATCAGGCAGGGCTCCTACAATGAGCAGTTCTTC.